The sequence of this TCR beta chain was determined in a study of neoadjuvant anti-PD-1 for oral cavity cancer. The CDR3 totals 15 residues. Trimming took off 6 bases at V and 2 bases at J, with 16 bases between the two ends. CDR1 and CDR2 from the germline V gene are SGHRS and YFSETQ. Repertoires were generated with immunoSEQ multiplex PCR, while TCRdb's copy carries only in-frame clones and drops some. The sample carries over 65,000 clones, about 85% recorded once. Noted time point: after neoadjuvant nivolumab, at surgical resection. This receptor was identified in a person aged 40 to 85 with oral cavity squamous cell carcinoma. The chain carries TRBV5-1 and TRBJ2-3; TRBD2 is a possible D gene (6 bases). The sequencing here drew on PBMCs, taken after nivolumab (anti-PD-1) treatment. CDR3 DNA sequence: TGCGCCAGCACTACTAGCTCTCACTCCACAGATACGCAGTATTTT. Translated: CASTTSSHSTDTQYF.